Detailed here is one T cell receptor (beta chain). This entry belongs to a study of blood T cell repertoires in COVID-19. Across the study: COVID-19 samples from acute and convalescent phases originated in the United States, Italy and Spain. In each case, the material was cDNA or gDNA derived from T cells, B-cell-depleted T cells, or PBMCs.

V shed 4 bases and J 2 bases; nucleotides not matched to a gene: 13. The V gene's germline CDR1 is KGHDR and CDR2 SFDVKD. This CDR3 region has 18 residues. In the study's own analysis: By means of reference gene primer amplification, nucleated cell counts were estimated. The method was immunoSEQ multiplex PCR; TCRdb's version includes in-frame clones alone and lacks a portion of them. V and J calls and clone size are given by that table; D and trimming were obtained from the DNA. The sample records more than 150,000 clones, over 75% being singletons. Sequenced input: peripheral blood. The origin of this receptor is a man aged 50-59 years who had recovered from COVID-19. The chain has TRBV24-1 and TRBJ1-1, with TRBD1 identical over 9 bases. The CDR3 sequence: CATSDPSPGTGPNTEAFF. The CDR3 DNA is TGTGCCACCAGTGACCCCAGTCCCGGGACAGGGCCCAACACTGAAGCTTTCTTT.